This TCR beta chain emerged from a study of monozygotic twins with inflammatory bowel disease. From its re-call of the 5' RACE reads, TCRdb lists each CDR3 protein once, without DNA. Reported are some 440,000 distinct CDR3 sequences; the ten largest clones contain about 2.3%. This CDR3 has 13 residues. The germline V gene has CDR1 ENHRY and CDR2 SYGVKD. As for this clonotype: The antigen remains undetermined.

Study results and limitations: Immunosuppressive treatments were not uniform, and this may have added variability to patient repertoires.

The chain couples TRBV10-3 to TRBJ2-7. The TCR was taken from a human donor with ulcerative colitis or Crohn's disease, or a healthy co-twin of an affected twin (not recorded which). The specimen was blood. CDR3 sequence: CAISESGAPEQYF.